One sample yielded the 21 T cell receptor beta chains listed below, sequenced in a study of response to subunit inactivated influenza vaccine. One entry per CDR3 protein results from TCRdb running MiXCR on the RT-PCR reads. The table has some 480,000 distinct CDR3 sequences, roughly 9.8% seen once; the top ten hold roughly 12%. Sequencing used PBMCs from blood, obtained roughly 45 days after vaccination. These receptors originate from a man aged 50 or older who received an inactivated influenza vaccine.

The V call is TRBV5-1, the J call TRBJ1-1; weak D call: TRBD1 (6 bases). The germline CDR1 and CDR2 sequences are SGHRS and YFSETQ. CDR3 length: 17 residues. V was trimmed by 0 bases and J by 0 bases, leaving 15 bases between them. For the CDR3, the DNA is TGCGCCAGCAGCTTGGTAGGGACACTTAACATGAACACTGAAGCTTTCTTT. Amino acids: CASSLVGTLNMNTEAFF.

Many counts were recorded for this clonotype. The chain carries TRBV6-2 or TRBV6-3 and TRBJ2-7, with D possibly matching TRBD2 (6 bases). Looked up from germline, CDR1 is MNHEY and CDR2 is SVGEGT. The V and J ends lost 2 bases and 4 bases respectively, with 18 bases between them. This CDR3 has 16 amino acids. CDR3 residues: CASSYGPRRGIYEQYF. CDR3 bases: TGTGCCAGCAGTTACGGACCAAGGAGGGGAATTTACGAGCAGTACTTC.

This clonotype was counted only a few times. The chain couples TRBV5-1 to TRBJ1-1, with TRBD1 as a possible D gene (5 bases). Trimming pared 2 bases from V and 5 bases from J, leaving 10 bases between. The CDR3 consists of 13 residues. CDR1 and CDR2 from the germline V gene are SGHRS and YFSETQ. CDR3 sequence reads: CASSFGGRTEAFF. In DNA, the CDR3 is TGCGCCAGCAGCTTCGGGGGGAGGACTGAAGCTTTCTTT.

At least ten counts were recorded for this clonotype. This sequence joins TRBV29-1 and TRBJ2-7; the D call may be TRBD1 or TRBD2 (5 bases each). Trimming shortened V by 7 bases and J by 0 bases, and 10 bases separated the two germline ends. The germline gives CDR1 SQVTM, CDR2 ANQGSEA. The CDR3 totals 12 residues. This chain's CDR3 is CSARDPSYEQYF. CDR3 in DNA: TGCAGCGCCCGGGACCCCTCCTACGAGCAGTACTTC.

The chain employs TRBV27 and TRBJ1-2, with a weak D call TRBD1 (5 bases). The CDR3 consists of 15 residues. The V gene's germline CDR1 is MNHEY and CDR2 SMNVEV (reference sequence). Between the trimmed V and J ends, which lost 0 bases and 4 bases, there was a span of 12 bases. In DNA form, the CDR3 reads TGTGCCAGCAGTTTATCTGCCGGGGCTACCTATGGCTACACCTTC. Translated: CASSLSAGATYGYTF.

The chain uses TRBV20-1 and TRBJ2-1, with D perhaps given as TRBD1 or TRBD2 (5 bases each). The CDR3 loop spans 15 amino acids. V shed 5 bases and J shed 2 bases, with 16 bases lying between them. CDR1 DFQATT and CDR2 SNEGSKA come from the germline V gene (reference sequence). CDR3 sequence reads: CSASGAAAPYNEQFF. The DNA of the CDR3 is TGCAGTGCTTCCGGGGCGGCCGCGCCCTACAATGAGCAGTTCTTC.

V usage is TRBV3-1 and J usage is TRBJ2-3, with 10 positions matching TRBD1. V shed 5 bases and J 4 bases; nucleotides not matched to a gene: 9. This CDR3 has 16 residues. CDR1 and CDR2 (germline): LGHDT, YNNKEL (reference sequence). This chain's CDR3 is CASSALGQGFADTQYF. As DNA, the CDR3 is TGTGCCAGCAGCGCGTTGGGACAGGGGTTCGCAGATACGCAGTATTTT.

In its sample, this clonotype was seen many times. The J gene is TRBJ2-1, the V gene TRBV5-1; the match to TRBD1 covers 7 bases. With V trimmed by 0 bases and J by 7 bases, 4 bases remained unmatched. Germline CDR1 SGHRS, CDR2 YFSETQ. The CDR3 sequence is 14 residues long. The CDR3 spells CASSLVGTANEQFF. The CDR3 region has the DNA TGCGCCAGCAGCTTGGTTGGGACAGCGAATGAGCAGTTCTTC.

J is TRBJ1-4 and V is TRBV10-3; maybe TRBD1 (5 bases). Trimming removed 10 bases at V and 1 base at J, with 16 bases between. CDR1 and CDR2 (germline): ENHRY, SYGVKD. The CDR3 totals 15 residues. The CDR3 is CATAGGRQTNEKLFF. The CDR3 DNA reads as TGTGCCACAGCGGGGGGACGCCAAACTAATGAAAAACTGTTTTTT.

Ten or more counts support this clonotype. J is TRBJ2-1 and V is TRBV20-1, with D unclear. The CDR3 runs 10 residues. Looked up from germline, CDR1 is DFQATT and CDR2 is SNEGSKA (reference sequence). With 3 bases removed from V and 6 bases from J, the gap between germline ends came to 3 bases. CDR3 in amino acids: CSASFNEQFF. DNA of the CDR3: TGCAGTGCTAGTTTCAATGAGCAGTTCTTC.

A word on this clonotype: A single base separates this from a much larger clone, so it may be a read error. In DNA, the CDR3 is TGCAGCGTTGTTCCTCTAACGGGAGCGGGAGAGACCCAGTACTTC. Its translation is CSVVPLTGAGETQYF. This chain uses TRBV29-1 with TRBJ2-5; weak D call: TRBD2 (6 bases). V lost 4 bases, J lost 4 bases, and 19 bases lay in between. Germline loops: CDR1 SQVTM, CDR2 ANQGSEA. The CDR3 is 15 amino acids.

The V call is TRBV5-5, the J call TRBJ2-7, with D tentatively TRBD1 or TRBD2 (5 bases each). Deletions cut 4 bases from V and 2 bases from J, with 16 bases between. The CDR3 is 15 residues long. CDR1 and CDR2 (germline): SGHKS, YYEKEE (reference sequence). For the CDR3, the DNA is TGTGCCAGCAGCCAAGCCGGGACCCAGACCTACGAGCAGTACTTC. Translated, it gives CASSQAGTQTYEQYF.

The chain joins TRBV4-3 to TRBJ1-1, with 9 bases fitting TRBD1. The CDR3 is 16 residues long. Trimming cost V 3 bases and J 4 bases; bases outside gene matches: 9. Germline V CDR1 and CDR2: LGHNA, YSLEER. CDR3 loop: CASSQSRDRATTEAFF. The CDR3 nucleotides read TGCGCCAGCAGCCAGAGCCGGGACAGGGCCACCACTGAAGCTTTCTTT.

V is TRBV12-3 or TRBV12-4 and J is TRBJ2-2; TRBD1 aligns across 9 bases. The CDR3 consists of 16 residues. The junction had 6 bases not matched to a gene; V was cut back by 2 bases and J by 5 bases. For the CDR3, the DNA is TGTGCCAGCAGTTTATACAGGGGGCTCTCTACCGGGGAGCTGTTTTTT. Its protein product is CASSLYRGLSTGELFF.

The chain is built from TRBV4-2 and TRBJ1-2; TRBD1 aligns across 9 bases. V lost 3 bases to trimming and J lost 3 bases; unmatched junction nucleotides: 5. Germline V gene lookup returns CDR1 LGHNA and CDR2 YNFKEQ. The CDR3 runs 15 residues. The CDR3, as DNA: TGTGCCAGCAGCCACCCGGGACAGGGACACTATGGCTACACCTTC. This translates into CASSHPGQGHYGYTF.

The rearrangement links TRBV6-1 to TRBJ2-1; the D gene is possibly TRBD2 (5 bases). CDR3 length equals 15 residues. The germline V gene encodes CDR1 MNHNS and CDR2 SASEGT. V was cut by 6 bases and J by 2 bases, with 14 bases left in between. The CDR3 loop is CASSPGPSPYNEQFF. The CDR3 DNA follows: TGTGCCAGCAGCCCCGGACCTAGCCCCTACAATGAGCAGTTCTTC.

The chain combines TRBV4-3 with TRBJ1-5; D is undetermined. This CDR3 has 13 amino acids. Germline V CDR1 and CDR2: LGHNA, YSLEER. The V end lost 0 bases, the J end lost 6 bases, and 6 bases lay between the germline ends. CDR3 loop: CASSQDLSQPQHF. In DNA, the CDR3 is TGCGCCAGCAGCCAAGATCTTAGTCAGCCCCAGCATTTT.

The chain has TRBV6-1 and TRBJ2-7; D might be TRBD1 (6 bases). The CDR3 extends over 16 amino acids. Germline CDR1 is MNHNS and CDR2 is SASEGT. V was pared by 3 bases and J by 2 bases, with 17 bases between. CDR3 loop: CASSDPQGPPPYEQYF. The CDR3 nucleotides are TGTGCCAGCAGTGACCCACAGGGCCCCCCACCCTACGAGCAGTACTTC.

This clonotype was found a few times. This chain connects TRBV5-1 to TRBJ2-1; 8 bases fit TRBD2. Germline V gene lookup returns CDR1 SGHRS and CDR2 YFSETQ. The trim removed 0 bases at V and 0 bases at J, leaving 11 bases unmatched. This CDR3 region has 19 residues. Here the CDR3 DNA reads TGCGCCAGCAGCTTGGAGGCCCTAGCGGGCGTCAACTCCTACAATGAGCAGTTCTTC. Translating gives CASSLEALAGVNSYNEQFF.

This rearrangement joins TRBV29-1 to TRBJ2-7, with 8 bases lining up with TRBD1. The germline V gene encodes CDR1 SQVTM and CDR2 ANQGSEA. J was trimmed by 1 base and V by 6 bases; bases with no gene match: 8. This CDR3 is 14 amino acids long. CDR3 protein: CSVAGQVTSYEQYF. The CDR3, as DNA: TGCAGCGTGGCGGGACAGGTGACTTCCTACGAGCAGTACTTC.

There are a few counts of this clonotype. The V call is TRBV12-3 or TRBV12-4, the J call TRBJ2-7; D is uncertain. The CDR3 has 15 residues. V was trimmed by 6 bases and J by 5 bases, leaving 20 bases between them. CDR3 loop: CASSPPTWSLDEQYF. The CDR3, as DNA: TGTGCCAGCAGCCCTCCGACTTGGTCTCTGGACGAGCAGTACTTC.